This entry is about one T cell receptor beta chain. This entry is derived from a study of blood T cell repertoires in COVID-19. Study information: COVID-19 samples collected from the United States, Italy and Spain covered acute and convalescent phases.

This CDR3 is 15 amino acids long. CDR1 is LGHNA and CDR2 is YNFKEQ in the germline V gene. Trimming at V came to 1 base and at J to 5 bases, leaving 6 bases not matched to a gene. Original methodology: Amplification from reference gene primers served as the basis for estimated nucleated cell counts. The protocol was immunoSEQ multiplex PCR, while the TCRdb copy is restricted to in-frame clones and leaves out a portion. That table furnishes V, J and clone size, whereas the DNA furnished D and trimming. The sample includes under 300,000 clones, 91% seen only once; the top ten take more than 1%. This TCR was sampled from a human donor in a cohort exposed to, infected with or recovered from COVID-19 (not recorded which). The donor label of this sample is uncertain. Sequencing was performed on PBMCs or T cells enriched from blood (not recorded which). V usage is TRBV4-2 and J usage is TRBJ2-5; 8 bases agree with TRBD2. CDR3: CASSQVTGGHETQYF. The CDR3, as DNA: TGTGCCAGCAGCCAAGTTACGGGGGGGCATGAGACCCAGTACTTC.